This T cell receptor (beta chain) was sequenced for a study of shared clonotypes between healthy human individuals. Looking at the study overall: Ranging from 18 to 49 in age, donors were a couple of women and three men.

CDR1 and CDR2 (germline): WSHSY, SAAADI. CDR3 size: 16 residues. Trimming took 6 bases from V and 5 from J, leaving 23 bases between them. Cells designated naive CD8 were CD45RO-negative and were positively selected for CCR7, with terminally differentiated effector memory CD45RA+ cells excluded. Around 32,000 T cell genomes, or 200 ng DNA, went into the sorted-subset replicate PCRs. Data came from immunoSEQ multiplex PCR; TCRdb stores just in-frame clones and leaves some out. Seen here are about 1.9 million clones, approximately 92% observed once, and the top ten hold 1.5% to 2%. The sequencing input was naive CD8+ T cells from PBMCs. This TCR derives from a man in his late teens or twenties in good health. Some clones in this sample may be carry-over from other donors' samples. The chain links TRBV10-2 to TRBJ2-7, with D maybe TRBD1 (5 bases). The CDR3 DNA sequence: TGCGCCAGCAGCGTAACATGGACAAGCGTTTCCAACGAGCAGTACTTC. As protein: CASSVTWTSVSNEQYF.